The 4 T cell receptor beta chains given below trace back to one sample, sequenced in a study of metastatic and nonmetastatic thyroid tumors. Treatment of any kind had been given to no patient before thyroid surgery. TCRdb redid the clone calls on the PCR reads using MiXCR. In the table there are under 95,000 clones, about 12% of which are singletons. The material sequenced was blood. All receptors derive from a female donor with papillary thyroid cancer or a benign thyroid nodule (not recorded which). Some clones in this sample may be carry-over from other donors' samples.

The sample holds a few counts of this clone. This could be a read error, since a much larger clone is one nucleotide away. The chain uses TRBV19 and TRBJ1-2; no clear D gene. The CDR3 is made up of 15 amino acids. Germline V CDR1 and CDR2: LNHDA, SQIVND (reference sequence). Trimming stripped 7 bases from V and 5 bases from J, with 20 bases between. The CDR3 sequence: CASIPSGVPEYGYTF. CDR3 coding DNA: TGTGCCAGTATTCCCTCTGGGGTCCCTGAATATGGCTACACCTTC.

This clone was observed many times. The V gene is TRBV19, the J gene TRBJ1-2; D is possibly TRBD1 (5 bases). This CDR3 has 13 amino acids. The germline CDR1 and CDR2 sequences are LNHDA and SQIVND (reference sequence). Trimming removed 8 bases from V and 7 bases from J, with 17 bases in between. The CDR3 reads CASHPGTGGGYTF. The CDR3 coding sequence is TGTGCCAGTCACCCCGGGACCGGTGGTGGCTACACCTTC.

This clone has a handful of counts. Given the absence of the conserved phenylalanine or tryptophan at the CDR3 end, a read error is likely. It is unclear where the CDR3 begins or ends on the DNA, so no DNA is shown, and the CDR3 is as TCRdb lists it. The CDR3 loop reads CATSEPGVYTGELSS. This chain uses TRBV24-1 with TRBJ2-2; the table's TRBD1 call for D was not verified on the DNA. The germline V gene has CDR1 KGHDR and CDR2 SFDVKD. 15 amino acids form the CDR3, both terminal residues included.

In its sample, this clone was seen many times. The chain has TRBV12-3 or TRBV12-4 and TRBJ1-6, with a possible D match to TRBD1 (5 bases). CDR3 length: 13 residues. The V end was cut by 3 bases, the J end by 11 bases, with 11 bases between. The CDR3 here is CASSFDSLTPLHF. In DNA form, the CDR3 reads TGTGCCAGCAGTTTCGACAGCCTAACACCCCTCCACTTT.